Shown below are 31 T cell receptor beta chains from a single sample sequenced in a study of blood T cell repertoires in COVID-19. Generated by immunoSEQ multiplex PCR, the TCRdb table keeps only in-frame clones and is missing some. This sample has about 48,000 clones, with more than 75% found just once. The specimen was peripheral blood. These receptors were collected from a woman aged 60-70 years with acute or convalescent COVID-19.

The rearrangement joins TRBV28 to TRBJ1-1, with D unclear. Deletions cut 7 bases from V and 1 base from J, with 7 bases between. The germline CDR1 and CDR2 sequences are MDHEN and SYDVKM. The CDR3 spans 12 residues. The CDR3 is CASNTANTEAFF. The CDR3 DNA reads as TGTGCCAGCAACACAGCGAACACTGAAGCTTTCTTT.

The table lists this clone with a count of one. In nucleotides, the CDR3 is TGTGCCAGCAGCTTAGCTGACAGGGGGCGCGATGGCTACACCTTC. Protein sequence: CASSLADRGRDGYTF. The chain employs TRBV7-8 and TRBJ1-2; 10 bases line up with TRBD1. The CDR3 contains 15 residues. V shed 0 bases and J 6 bases; nucleotides not matched to a gene: 4. Germline lookup yields CDR1 SGHVS and CDR2 FQNEAQ.

The chain combines TRBV20-1 with TRBJ1-1; 7 bases are a match to TRBD1. The CDR3 consists of 11 residues. Trimming at V came to 6 bases and at J to 9 bases, leaving 7 bases not matched to a gene. Germline CDR1 DFQATT, CDR2 SNEGSKA (reference sequence). As DNA, the CDR3 is TGCAGTGCGGGGAGGACAGGTCAAGCTTTCTTT. As protein: CSAGRTGQAFF.

The V gene is TRBV7-3, the J gene TRBJ2-3, with D possibly matching TRBD1 (5 bases). The CDR3 has 15 residues. Between the trimmed V and J ends, which lost 5 bases and 3 bases, there was a span of 15 bases. CDR1 is SGHTA, CDR2 FQGTGA, per germline. CDR3 DNA: TGTGCCAGCAGCCTACAGGCGGATCAGACAGATACGCAGTATTTT. It specifies CASSLQADQTDTQYF.

The chain has TRBV5-6 and TRBJ2-2, with TRBD1 as a possible D gene (5 bases). This CDR3 has 17 residues. V was cut by 6 bases and J by 2 bases, with 20 bases left in between. CDR1 is SGHDT, CDR2 YYEEEE, per germline. The CDR3 DNA sequence: TGTGCCAGCAAAACGCGGCCCCGGACAAGAAACACCGGGGAGCTGTTTTTT. Its translation is CASKTRPRTRNTGELFF.

The chain uses TRBV20-1 and TRBJ2-3; 11 nucleotides agree with TRBD2. V lost 3 bases and J lost 4; bases outside the gene matches: 6. The CDR3 sequence is 15 residues long. In germline, CDR1 is DFQATT, CDR2 SNEGSKA (reference sequence). The CDR3 DNA reads as TGCAGTGCTAGTTCCCTAGCGGGGGGCGCAGATACGCAGTATTTT. This codes for CSASSLAGGADTQYF.

The V call is TRBV19, the J call TRBJ1-1, with D hard to call. V lost 3 bases, J lost 4 bases, and 18 bases lay in between. Per germline, CDR1 LNHDA and CDR2 SQIVND (reference sequence). The CDR3 runs 16 residues. CDR3 sequence: CASSIGRPPQGTEAFF. CDR3 DNA sequence: TGTGCCAGTAGTATTGGGAGGCCTCCCCAAGGCACTGAAGCTTTCTTT.

The chain links TRBV11-2 to TRBJ1-4, with D possibly TRBD1 on 5 matching bases. Germline-derived CDR1 and CDR2 are SGHAT and FQNNGV. Trimming took off 5 bases at V and 3 bases at J, with 25 bases between the two ends. CDR3 size: 19 residues. CDR3 amino acids: CASSGRSAREDQANEKLFF. The DNA for the CDR3 is TGTGCCAGCAGCGGCCGCTCGGCCAGGGAGGATCAAGCTAATGAAAAACTGTTTTTT.

The chain links TRBV9 to TRBJ1-2, with 8 positions matching TRBD1. The germline V gene encodes CDR1 SGDLS and CDR2 YYNGEE. The trim removed 3 bases at V and 4 bases at J, leaving 14 bases unmatched. The CDR3 has 17 amino acids. The CDR3 bases are TGTGCCAGCAGCGGAGGGTTGAGGACAGGGTCCTTCTATGGCTACACCTTC. It encodes CASSGGLRTGSFYGYTF.

The rearrangement uses TRBV6-5 and TRBJ2-2; the match to TRBD2 covers 7 bases. V gave up 6 bases and J gave up 1 base; unmatched junction bases: 5. Per germline, CDR1 MNHEY and CDR2 SVGAGI. This CDR3 region has 15 residues. CDR3 DNA: TGTGCCAGCAGAAAAGGACTAGTGAACACCGGGGAGCTGTTTTTT. Translating it yields CASRKGLVNTGELFF.

V is TRBV7-8 and J is TRBJ2-5; 9 nucleotides match TRBD2. This CDR3 has 16 amino acids. With 5 bases clipped from V and 12 bases from J, the junction kept 19 bases outside the gene matches. Germline CDR1 reads SGHVS; CDR2 reads FQNEAQ. DNA for the CDR3: TGTGCCAGCAGCCCCCTGGGGGCGTTAGCGGGGGATCCCAAGTACTTC. It translates to CASSPLGALAGDPKYF.

The chain recombines TRBV13 with TRBJ1-2; 9 nucleotides align to TRBD1. Trimming at V came to 5 bases and at J to 8 bases, leaving 6 bases not matched to a gene. The CDR3 is 13 amino acids. In germline, CDR1 is PRHDT, CDR2 FYEKMQ (reference sequence). The CDR3 sequence: CASSQGTGKGYTF. The CDR3 DNA sequence: TGTGCCAGCAGCCAAGGGACAGGGAAGGGCTACACCTTC.

The chain employs TRBV25-1 and TRBJ2-5, with D maybe TRBD1 (6 bases). The germline V and J ends were trimmed by 1 base and 5 bases, with 11 bases remaining between them. This CDR3 contains 14 residues. The germline V gene has CDR1 MGHDK and CDR2 SYGVNS. The chain's CDR3 is CASSEWSQGETQYF. DNA for the CDR3: TGTGCCAGCAGTGAATGGTCCCAGGGGGAGACCCAGTACTTC.

The chain employs TRBV3-1 (or the pseudogene TRBV3-2) and TRBJ2-3, with 7 nucleotides matching TRBD2. The CDR3 loop spans 17 amino acids. The germline gives CDR1 LGHDT, CDR2 YNNKEL (reference sequence). Trimming at V came to 4 bases and at J to 6 bases, leaving 16 bases not matched to a gene. CDR3 DNA: TGTGCCAGCAGCCGTCAACTAGCGTACCCATTGTGGGATACGCAGTATTTT. This encodes CASSRQLAYPLWDTQYF.

V usage is TRBV12-3 or TRBV12-4 and J usage is TRBJ2-1, with a tentative D call TRBD2 (6 bases). V was clipped by 5 bases and J by 10 bases, with 15 bases between them. The CDR3 consists of 13 residues. CDR3 coding DNA: TGTGCCAGCAGTAGCCGACTAGTCGGGGAGCAGTTCTTC. Translating it yields CASSSRLVGEQFF.

This chain links TRBV5-4 with TRBJ1-2; D is undetermined. The CDR3 is 15 residues long. Trimming stripped 4 bases from V and 0 bases from J, with 13 bases between. Looked up from germline, CDR1 is SGHNT and CDR2 is YYREEE (reference sequence). The CDR3 DNA follows: TGTGCCAGCAGCCCCCAGATACTAGCTAACTATGGCTACACCTTC. Its translation: CASSPQILANYGYTF.

The J gene is TRBJ1-6, the V gene TRBV6-5, with D possibly TRBD1 on 6 matching bases. With 6 bases removed from V and 4 bases from J, the gap between germline ends came to 10 bases. The CDR3 runs 14 residues. Germline-derived CDR1 and CDR2 are MNHEY and SVGAGI. CDR3 loop: CASRSTGYNSPLHF. The DNA for the CDR3 is TGTGCCAGCAGATCCACAGGGTATAATTCACCCCTCCACTTT.

The gene calls are TRBV4-1 and TRBJ1-2, with no clear D. The CDR3 spans 14 residues. Germline CDR1 and CDR2: MGHRA and YSYEKL. V lost 0 bases and J lost 1, with 6 bases in between. Here the CDR3 DNA reads TGCGCCAGCAGCCAAGATTTCGTTAACTATGGCTACACCTTC. Its protein is CASSQDFVNYGYTF.

CDR3 bases: TGTGCCAGCAGCCCCACAGGGTACAATGAGCAGTTCTTC. Protein: CASSPTGYNEQFF. The V gene is TRBV5-8, the J gene TRBJ2-1; weak D call: TRBD1 (6 bases). CDR1 is SGHTS, CDR2 YDEGEE, per germline. Between the trimmed V and J ends, which lost 4 bases and 4 bases, there was a span of 9 bases. CDR3 length: 13 residues.

The genes are TRBV30 and TRBJ1-6; 8 bases match TRBD1. The CDR3 covers 17 residues. The germline V gene encodes CDR1 GTSNPN and CDR2 SVGIG (reference sequence). V lost 3 bases to trimming and J lost 7 bases; unmatched junction nucleotides: 14. The CDR3 nucleotides read TGTGCCTGGAGGTTTCCGGGACAGGAGTCGAGAAATTCACCCCTCCACTTT. It encodes CAWRFPGQESRNSPLHF.

The V call is TRBV27, the J call TRBJ2-6; maybe TRBD1 (6 bases). Germline CDR1 is MNHEY and CDR2 is SMNVEV (reference sequence). The V end was cut by 8 bases, the J end by 1 base, with 12 bases between. The CDR3 is made up of 15 amino acids. The CDR3 DNA reads TGTGCCAGCCTACCGACAGGTTCTGGGGCCAACGTCCTGACTTTC. It is translated as CASLPTGSGANVLTF. The variable domain in full, completed from reference TRBV27 and TRBJ2-6, reads EAQVTQNPRYLITVTGKKLTVTCSQNMNHEYMSWYRQDPGLGLRQIYYSMNVEVTDKGDVPEGYKVSRKEKRNFPLILESPSPNQTSLYFCASLPTGSGANVLTFGAGSRLTVL.

This chain joins TRBV5-4 and TRBJ1-3; D is unresolved. Trimming pared 4 bases from V and 0 bases from J, leaving 8 bases between. Germline V lookup: CDR1 SGHNT, CDR2 YYREEE (reference sequence). The CDR3 totals 14 residues. CDR3 region: CASSGGLSGNTIYF. The CDR3 nucleotides read TGTGCCAGCAGCGGAGGTCTCTCTGGAAACACCATATATTTT.

J is TRBJ1-1 and V is TRBV30; D is unclear. The germline V and J ends were trimmed by 5 bases and 4 bases, with 11 bases remaining between them. The CDR3 spans 12 residues. Germline loops: CDR1 GTSNPN, CDR2 SVGIG (reference sequence). This CDR3 reads CAWERRITEAFF. As DNA, the CDR3 is TGTGCCTGGGAGCGGCGGATCACTGAAGCTTTCTTT.

The J gene is TRBJ2-7, the V gene TRBV5-1; 9 bases align to TRBD1. J gave up 4 bases and V 3 bases, and 17 bases lay outside the gene matches. Looked up from germline, CDR1 is SGHRS and CDR2 is YFSETQ. CDR3 length equals 18 residues. The DNA of the CDR3 is TGCGCCAGCAGCTCCGAAACGGGACAGGGTCCGGCAGGTTACGAGCAGTACTTC. It translates to CASSSETGQGPAGYEQYF.

V gene TRBV5-1 combines with J gene TRBJ2-7, with TRBD1 as a possible D gene (5 bases). V was clipped by 0 bases and J by 2 bases, with 12 bases between them. Germline CDR1 SGHRS, CDR2 YFSETQ. There are 15 residues in the CDR3. The CDR3 DNA sequence: TGCGCCAGCAGCTTGGTTCGGCAGGGCGCCTACGAGCAGTACTTC. It yields the protein CASSLVRQGAYEQYF. Full variable domain (outside the CDR3, taken from reference TRBV5-1 and TRBJ2-7): KAGVTQTPRYLIKTRGQQVTLSCSPISGHRSVSWYQQTPGQGLQFLFEYFSETQRNKGNFPGRFSGRQFSNSRSEMNVSTLELGDSALYLCASSLVRQGAYEQYFGPGTRLTVT.

The CDR3 nucleotides read TGTGCCAGCAGTGAACTCTATAGCAATCAGCCCCAGCATTTT. It is translated as CASSELYSNQPQHF. This rearrangement joins TRBV2 to TRBJ1-5, with D unresolved. Trimming removed 2 bases at V and 0 bases at J, with 5 bases between. Germline lookup yields CDR1 SNHLY and CDR2 FYNNEI. The CDR3 consists of 14 residues.

In this sample, this clone turned up many times. The chain carries TRBV28 and TRBJ1-2, with TRBD1 matching 7 bases. The CDR3 spans 17 residues. CDR1 is MDHEN and CDR2 is SYDVKM in the germline V gene. The V gene end was trimmed by 4 bases and the J gene end by 6 bases; junction bases not matched to a gene: 17. The CDR3 nucleotides are TGTGCCAGCAGTTCGGACCGGGACAGTTTGACAGGAGATGGCTACACCTTC. Protein: CASSSDRDSLTGDGYTF.

The gene calls are TRBV7-2 and TRBJ2-3; tentative D call: TRBD2 (6 bases). Germline-derived CDR1 and CDR2 are SGHTA and FQGNSA. V gave up 2 bases and J gave up 4 bases, with 10 bases separating them. CDR3 size: 14 residues. The CDR3 here is CASSLSREPDTQYF. The CDR3 DNA sequence: TGTGCCAGCAGCTTATCACGGGAGCCAGATACGCAGTATTTT. Looking up the rest from reference TRBV7-2 and TRBJ2-3 gives the full variable domain: GAGVSQSPSNKVTEKGKDVELRCDPISGHTALYWYRQSLGQGLEFLIYFQGNSAPDKSGLPSDRFSAERTGGSVSTLTIQRTQQEDSAVYLCASSLSREPDTQYFGPGTRLTVL.

The chain recombines TRBV6-5 with TRBJ2-7; 9 bases map to TRBD1. Germline CDR1 is MNHEY and CDR2 is SVGAGI. J lost 5 bases, V lost 6 bases, and 5 bases had no gene match. The CDR3 has 13 residues. CDR3 sequence (DNA): TGTGCCAGCAGCGGCCGGGACAGGGACGAGCAGTACTTC. Protein sequence: CASSGRDRDEQYF.

V is TRBV11-2 and J is TRBJ2-7; D is perhaps TRBD1 (6 bases). Germline V gives CDR1 SGHAT, CDR2 FQNNGV. The CDR3 covers 13 residues. Trimming removed 4 bases at V and 0 bases at J, with 7 bases between. This CDR3 is CASSSRGSYEQYF. CDR3 in DNA: TGTGCCAGCAGCTCCAGGGGCTCCTACGAGCAGTACTTC.

The chain joins TRBV5-3 to TRBJ2-2; 8 positions agree with TRBD1. TRBV5-3 is treated as an ORF (open reading frame) with a function not yet certain. The trim removed 8 bases at V and 5 bases at J, leaving 11 bases unmatched. The CDR3 spans 15 residues. Written as DNA, the CDR3 is TGTGCCAGGCCTAGGACAGGGTTGTGGACCGGGGAGCTGTTTTTT. Its translation: CARPRTGLWTGELFF.